The clone carrying this TCR beta chain was observed a handful of times. Antigen specificity is unknown. The sample is drawn from a study of beta chain features in type 1 diabetes. Study-wide findings and caveats: There was no resolution here of whether HLA type influences TCRB rearrangement. Across all four CD4+ subsets, people with type 1 diabetes showed modestly shorter TCRB CDR3s.

The ends lost 4 bases at V and 4 bases at J; junction bases unmatched: 6. The CDR3 has 13 amino acids. CDR1 and CDR2 (germline): SQVTM, ANQGSEA. Stem cell-like memory, regulatory, central memory and naive CD4+ cells were sorted via CD45RO/CCR7/CD25/CD127/CD95/CD27. TCRB transcripts that were expressed got sequenced, as all of the isolated RNA had been reverse transcribed. Assay: immunoSEQ multiplex PCR; the TCRdb copy retains only in-frame clones and omits some. The sample includes some 700,000 clones, roughly 12% of them seen just once. The chain carries TRBV29-1 and TRBJ2-7, with 8 bases matching TRBD1. The receptor was derived from a man aged 18 to 30 with type 1 diabetes. The sample was naive CD4+ T cells from blood. The CDR3 coding sequence is TGCAGCGTTGGGCAGGGGGCGAAGTACGAGCAGTACTTC. Protein product: CSVGQGAKYEQYF.